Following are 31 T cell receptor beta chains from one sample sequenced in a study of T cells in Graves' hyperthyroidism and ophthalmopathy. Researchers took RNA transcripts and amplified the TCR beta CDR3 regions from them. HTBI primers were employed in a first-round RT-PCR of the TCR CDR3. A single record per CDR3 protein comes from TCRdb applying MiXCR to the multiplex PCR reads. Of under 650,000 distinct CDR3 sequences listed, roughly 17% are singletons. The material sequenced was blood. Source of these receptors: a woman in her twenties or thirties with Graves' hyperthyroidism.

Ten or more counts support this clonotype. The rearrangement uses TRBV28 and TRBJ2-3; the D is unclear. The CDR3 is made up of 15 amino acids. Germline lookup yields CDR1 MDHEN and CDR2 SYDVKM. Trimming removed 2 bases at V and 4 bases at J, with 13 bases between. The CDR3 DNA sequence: TGTGCCAGCAGTTTAAGGGTGGGTCCGGCAGATACGCAGTATTTT. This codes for CASSLRVGPADTQYF.

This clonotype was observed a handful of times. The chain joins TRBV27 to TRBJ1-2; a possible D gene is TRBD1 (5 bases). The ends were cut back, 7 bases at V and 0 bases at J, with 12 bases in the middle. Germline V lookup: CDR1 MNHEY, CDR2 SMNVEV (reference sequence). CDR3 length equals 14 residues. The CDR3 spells CASKTGLTNYGYTF. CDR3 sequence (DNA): TGTGCCAGCAAAACAGGACTAACTAACTATGGCTACACCTTC.

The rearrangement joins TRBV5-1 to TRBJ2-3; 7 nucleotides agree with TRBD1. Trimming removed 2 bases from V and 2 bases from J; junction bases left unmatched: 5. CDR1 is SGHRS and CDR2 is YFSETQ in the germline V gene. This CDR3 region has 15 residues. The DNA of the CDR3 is TGCGCCAGCAGCTTTCAGGGGGATACCACAGATACGCAGTATTTT. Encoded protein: CASSFQGDTTDTQYF.

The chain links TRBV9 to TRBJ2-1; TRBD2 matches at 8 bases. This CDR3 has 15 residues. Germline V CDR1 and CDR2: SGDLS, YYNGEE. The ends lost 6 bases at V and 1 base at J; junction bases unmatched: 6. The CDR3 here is CASTREGGSYNEQFF. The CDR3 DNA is TGTGCCAGCACTCGGGAGGGGGGGTCCTACAATGAGCAGTTCTTC. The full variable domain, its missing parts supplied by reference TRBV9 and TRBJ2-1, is DSGVTQTPKHLITATGQRVTLRCSPRSGDLSVYWYQQSLDQGLQFLIQYYNGEERAKGNILERFSAQQFPDLHSELNLSSLELGDSALYFCASTREGGSYNEQFFGPGTRLTVL.

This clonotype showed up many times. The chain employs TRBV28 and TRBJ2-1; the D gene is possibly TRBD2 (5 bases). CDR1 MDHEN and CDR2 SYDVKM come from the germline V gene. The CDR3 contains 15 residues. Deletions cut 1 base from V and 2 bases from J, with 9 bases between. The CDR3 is CASSLYAEAYNEQFF. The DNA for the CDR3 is TGTGCCAGCAGTTTATATGCGGAGGCCTACAATGAGCAGTTCTTC.

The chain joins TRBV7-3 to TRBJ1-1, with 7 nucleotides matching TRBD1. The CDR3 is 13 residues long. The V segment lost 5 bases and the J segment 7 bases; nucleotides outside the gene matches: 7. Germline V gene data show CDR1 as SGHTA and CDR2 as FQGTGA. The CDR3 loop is CASSPVTGDEAFF. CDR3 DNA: TGTGCCAGCAGCCCGGTCACAGGGGATGAAGCTTTCTTT.

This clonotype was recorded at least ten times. CDR3 nucleotides: TGCAGTGCGGCAACTAGCGGGAGAAATAACGAGCAGTACTTC. The encoded protein is CSAATSGRNNEQYF. The chain employs TRBV20-1 and TRBJ2-7; TRBD2 matches at 11 bases. With 6 bases clipped from V and 5 bases from J, the junction kept 9 bases outside the gene matches. Germline V gene data show CDR1 as DFQATT and CDR2 as SNEGSKA (reference sequence). The CDR3 contains 14 residues.

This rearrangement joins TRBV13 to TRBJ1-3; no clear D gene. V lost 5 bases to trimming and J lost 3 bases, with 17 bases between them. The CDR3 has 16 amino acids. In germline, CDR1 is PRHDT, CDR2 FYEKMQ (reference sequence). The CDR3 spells CASSHTAEGFGNTIYF. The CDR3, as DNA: TGTGCCAGCAGCCATACAGCGGAGGGCTTTGGAAACACCATATATTTT.

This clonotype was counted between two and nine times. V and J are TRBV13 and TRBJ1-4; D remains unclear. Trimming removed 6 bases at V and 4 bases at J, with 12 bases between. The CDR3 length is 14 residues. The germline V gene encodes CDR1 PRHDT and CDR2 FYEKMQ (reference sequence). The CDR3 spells CASSYGLDNEKLFF. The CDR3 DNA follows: TGTGCCAGCAGTTACGGTCTCGATAATGAAAAACTGTTTTTT.

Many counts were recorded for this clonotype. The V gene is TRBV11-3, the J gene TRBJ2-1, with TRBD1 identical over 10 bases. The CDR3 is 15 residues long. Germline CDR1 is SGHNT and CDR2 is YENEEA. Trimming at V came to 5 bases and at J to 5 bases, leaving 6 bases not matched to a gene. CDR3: CASSPGTGANNEQFF. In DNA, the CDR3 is TGTGCCAGCAGCCCCGGGACAGGGGCAAACAATGAGCAGTTCTTC.

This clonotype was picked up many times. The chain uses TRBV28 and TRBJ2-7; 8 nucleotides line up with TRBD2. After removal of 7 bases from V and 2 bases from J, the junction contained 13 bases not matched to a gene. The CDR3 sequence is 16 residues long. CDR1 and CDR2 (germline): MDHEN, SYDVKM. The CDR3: CASISPQRETAYEQYF. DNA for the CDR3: TGTGCCAGCATATCCCCCCAGCGGGAGACCGCCTACGAGCAGTACTTC. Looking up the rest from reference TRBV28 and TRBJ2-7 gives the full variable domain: DVKVTQSSRYLVKRTGEKVFLECVQDMDHENMFWYRQDPGLGLRLIYFSYDVKMKEKGDIPEGYSVSREKKERFSLILESASTNQTSMYLCASISPQRETAYEQYFGPGTRLTVT.

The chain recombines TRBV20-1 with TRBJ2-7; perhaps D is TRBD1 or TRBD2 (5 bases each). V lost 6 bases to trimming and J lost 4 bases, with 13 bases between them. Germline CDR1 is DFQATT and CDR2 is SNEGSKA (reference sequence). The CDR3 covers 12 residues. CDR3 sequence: CSAAGTFYEQYF. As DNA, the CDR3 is TGCAGTGCCGCCGGGACCTTTTACGAGCAGTACTTC.

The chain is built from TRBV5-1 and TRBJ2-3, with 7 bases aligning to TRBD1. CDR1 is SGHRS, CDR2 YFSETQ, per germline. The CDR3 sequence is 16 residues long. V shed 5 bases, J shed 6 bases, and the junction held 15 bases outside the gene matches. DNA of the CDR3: TGCGCCAGCAGGTCCAGGGGGAACCGAGGGATCGATACGCAGTATTTT. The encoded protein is CASRSRGNRGIDTQYF. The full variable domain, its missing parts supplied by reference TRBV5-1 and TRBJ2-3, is KAGVTQTPRYLIKTRGQQVTLSCSPISGHRSVSWYQQTPGQGLQFLFEYFSETQRNKGNFPGRFSGRQFSNSRSEMNVSTLELGDSALYLCASRSRGNRGIDTQYFGPGTRLTVL.

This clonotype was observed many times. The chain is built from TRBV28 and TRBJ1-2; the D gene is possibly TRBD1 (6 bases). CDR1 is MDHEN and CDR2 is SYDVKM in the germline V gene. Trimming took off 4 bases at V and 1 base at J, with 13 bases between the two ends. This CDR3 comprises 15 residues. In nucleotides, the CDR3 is TGTGCCAGCAGTTCAGGTGGGGGCGATAACTATGGCTACACCTTC. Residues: CASSSGGGDNYGYTF.

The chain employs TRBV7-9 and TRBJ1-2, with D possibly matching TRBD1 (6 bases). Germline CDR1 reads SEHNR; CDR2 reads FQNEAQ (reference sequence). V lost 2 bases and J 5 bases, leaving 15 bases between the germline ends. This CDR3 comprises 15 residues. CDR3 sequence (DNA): TGTGCCAGCAGCTTAATAGGCAGACAGGATTATGGCTACACCTTC. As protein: CASSLIGRQDYGYTF.

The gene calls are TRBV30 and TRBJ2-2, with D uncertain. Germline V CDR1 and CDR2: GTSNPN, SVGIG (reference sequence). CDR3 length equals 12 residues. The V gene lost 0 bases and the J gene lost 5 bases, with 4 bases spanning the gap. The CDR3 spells CAWSVHTGELFF. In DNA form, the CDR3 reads TGTGCCTGGAGTGTACATACCGGGGAGCTGTTTTTT.

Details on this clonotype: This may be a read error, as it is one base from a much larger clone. Here the CDR3 reads CASQRSSLGEQYF. The CDR3, as DNA: TGTGCCAGCCAGCGGTCCTCCCTAGGGGAGCAGTACTTC. V gene TRBV27 combines with J gene TRBJ2-7, with D maybe TRBD2 (5 bases). This CDR3 has 13 amino acids. Trimming stripped 8 bases from V and 7 bases from J, with 18 bases between. Germline V gives CDR1 MNHEY, CDR2 SMNVEV (reference sequence).

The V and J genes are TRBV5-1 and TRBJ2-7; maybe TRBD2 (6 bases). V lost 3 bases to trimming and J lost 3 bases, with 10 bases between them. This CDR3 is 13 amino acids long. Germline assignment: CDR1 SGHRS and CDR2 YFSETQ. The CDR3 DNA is TGCGCCAGCAGCTACCGGGAGTACTACGAGCAGTACTTC. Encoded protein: CASSYREYYEQYF.

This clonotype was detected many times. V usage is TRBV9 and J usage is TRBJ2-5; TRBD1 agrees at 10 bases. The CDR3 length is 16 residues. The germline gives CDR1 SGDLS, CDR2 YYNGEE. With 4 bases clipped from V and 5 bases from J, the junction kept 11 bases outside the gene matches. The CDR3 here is CASSTPRDRGGETQYF. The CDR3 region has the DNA TGTGCCAGCAGCACACCTCGGGACAGGGGAGGCGAGACCCAGTACTTC. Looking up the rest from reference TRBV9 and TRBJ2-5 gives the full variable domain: DSGVTQTPKHLITATGQRVTLRCSPRSGDLSVYWYQQSLDQGLQFLIQYYNGEERAKGNILERFSAQQFPDLHSELNLSSLELGDSALYFCASSTPRDRGGETQYFGPGTRLLVL.

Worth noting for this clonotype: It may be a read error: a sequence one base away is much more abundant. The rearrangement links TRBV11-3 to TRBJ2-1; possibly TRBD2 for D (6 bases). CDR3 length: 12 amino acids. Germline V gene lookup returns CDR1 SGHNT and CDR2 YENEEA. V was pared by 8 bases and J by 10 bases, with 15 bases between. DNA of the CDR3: TGTGCCAGCGGGTGCCTAAGCGGGGAGCAGTTCTTC. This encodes CASGCLSGEQFF.

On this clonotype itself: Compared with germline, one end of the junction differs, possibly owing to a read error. Written as DNA, the CDR3 is TGTGTCAGCTCACCGGAGCAACCCGGGGAGCTGTTTTTT. Residues: CVSSPEQPGELFF. The V gene is TRBV18, the J gene TRBJ2-2; D is unclear. The CDR3 loop spans 13 amino acids. Germline V gene data show CDR1 as KGHSH and CDR2 as LQKENI.

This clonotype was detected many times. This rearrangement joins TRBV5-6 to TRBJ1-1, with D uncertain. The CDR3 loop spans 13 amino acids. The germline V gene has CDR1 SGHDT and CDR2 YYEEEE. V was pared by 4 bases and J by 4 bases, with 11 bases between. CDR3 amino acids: CASSNGWGTEAFF. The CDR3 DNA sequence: TGTGCCAGCAGCAACGGCTGGGGCACTGAAGCTTTCTTT.

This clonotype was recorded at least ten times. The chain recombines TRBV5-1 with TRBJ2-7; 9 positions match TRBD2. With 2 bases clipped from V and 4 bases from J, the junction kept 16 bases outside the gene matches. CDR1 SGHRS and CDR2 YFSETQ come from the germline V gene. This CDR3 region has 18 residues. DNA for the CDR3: TGCGCCAGCAGCTTTGGGGAACCCGGAGTAGCGGGAGTATACGAGCAGTACTTC. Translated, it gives CASSFGEPGVAGVYEQYF.

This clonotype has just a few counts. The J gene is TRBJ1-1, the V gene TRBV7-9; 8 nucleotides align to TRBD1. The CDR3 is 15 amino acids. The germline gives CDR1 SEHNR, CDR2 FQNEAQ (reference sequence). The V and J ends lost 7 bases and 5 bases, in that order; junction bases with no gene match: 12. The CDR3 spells CASNTPGQGRTEAFF. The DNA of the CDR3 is TGTGCCAGCAATACTCCCGGACAGGGTAGGACTGAAGCTTTCTTT.

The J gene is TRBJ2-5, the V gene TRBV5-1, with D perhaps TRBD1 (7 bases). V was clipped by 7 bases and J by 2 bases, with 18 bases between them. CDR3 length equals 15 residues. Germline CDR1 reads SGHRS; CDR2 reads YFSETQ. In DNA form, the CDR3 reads TGCGCCAGCGCTCCTTTGGCAGGGGGGCAAGAGACCCAGTACTTC. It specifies CASAPLAGGQETQYF.

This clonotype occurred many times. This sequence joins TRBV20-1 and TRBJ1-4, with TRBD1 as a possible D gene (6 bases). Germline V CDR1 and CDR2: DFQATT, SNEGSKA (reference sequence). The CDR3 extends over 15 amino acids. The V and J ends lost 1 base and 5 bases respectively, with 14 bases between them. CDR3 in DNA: TGCAGTGCTAGAGTGTCGGGGGCCCTGAATGAAAAACTGTTTTTT. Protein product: CSARVSGALNEKLFF.

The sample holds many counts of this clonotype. This CDR3 is CASSMGSGRIYNEQFF. CDR3 coding DNA: TGTGCCAGTAGTATGGGTAGCGGGAGGATATACAATGAGCAGTTCTTC. This sequence joins TRBV19 and TRBJ2-1; 10 nucleotides align to TRBD2. Germline assignment: CDR1 LNHDA and CDR2 SQIVND (reference sequence). The CDR3 length is 16 residues. Trimming removed 3 bases from V and 4 bases from J; junction bases left unmatched: 6. The entire variable domain, with the rest obtained from reference TRBV19 and TRBJ2-1, is as follows: DGGITQSPKYLFRKEGQNVTLSCEQNLNHDAMYWYRQDPGQGLRLIYYSQIVNDFQKGDIAEGYSVSREKKESFPLTVTSAQKNPTAFYLCASSMGSGRIYNEQFFGPGTRLTVL.

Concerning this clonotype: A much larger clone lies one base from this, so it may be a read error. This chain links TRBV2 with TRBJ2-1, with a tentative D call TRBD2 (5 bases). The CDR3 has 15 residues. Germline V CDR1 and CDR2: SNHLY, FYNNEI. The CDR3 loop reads CASSDNGLEYNEHFF. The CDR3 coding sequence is TGTGCCAGCAGTGACAACGGACTCGAGTACAATGAGCATTTCTTC.

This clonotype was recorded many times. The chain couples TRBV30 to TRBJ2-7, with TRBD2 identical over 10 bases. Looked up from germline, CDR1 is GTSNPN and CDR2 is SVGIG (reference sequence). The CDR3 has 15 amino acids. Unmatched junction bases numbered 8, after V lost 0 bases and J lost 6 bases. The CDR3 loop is CAWSVGVAGGIEQYF. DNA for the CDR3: TGTGCCTGGAGTGTGGGAGTAGCGGGAGGAATCGAGCAGTACTTC.

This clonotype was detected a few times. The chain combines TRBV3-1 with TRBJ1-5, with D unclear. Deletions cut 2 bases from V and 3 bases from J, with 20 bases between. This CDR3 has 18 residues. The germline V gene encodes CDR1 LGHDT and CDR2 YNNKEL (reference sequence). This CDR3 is CASSQCRWADRDNQPQHF. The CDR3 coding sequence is TGTGCCAGCAGCCAATGTCGTTGGGCAGACCGTGACAATCAGCCCCAGCATTTT.

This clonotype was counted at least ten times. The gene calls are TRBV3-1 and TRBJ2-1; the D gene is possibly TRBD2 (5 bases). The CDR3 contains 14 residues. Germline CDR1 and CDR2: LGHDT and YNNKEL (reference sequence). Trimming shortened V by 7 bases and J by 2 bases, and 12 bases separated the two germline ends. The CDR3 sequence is CASTPSGAYNEQFF. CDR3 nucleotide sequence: TGTGCCAGCACCCCATCCGGGGCCTACAATGAGCAGTTCTTC.